The clone carrying this T cell receptor beta chain was recorded at least ten times. Antigen unknown. CDR1 and CDR2 (germline): MDHEN, SYDVKM. V dropped 7 bases and J dropped 3 bases, with 15 bases sitting between them. The CDR3 runs 15 residues. Unique molecular identifiers were built into the TCRbeta library. One entry per CDR3 protein, called by TCRdb with MiXCR from the PCR reads. The sample shows roughly 180,000 distinct CDR3 sequences, over 8.5% of them seen only once. The sample originates from a study of T-cell reconstitution after alpha-beta-depleted transplantation in children. Points from the study as a whole: T-cell counts and diversity at one year following transplant were attributed mainly to newly produced T cells.

The rearrangement uses TRBV28 and TRBJ1-4; D gene ambiguous. The source is a boy aged 2-15 years with acute myeloid leukemia, due to receive a stem cell transplant. The specimen was PBMCs, collected before TCRalphabeta/CD19-depleted stem cell transplant. This CDR3 is CASTHTGLANEKLFF. In DNA, the CDR3 is TGTGCCAGCACCCACACTGGGTTGGCTAATGAAAAACTGTTTTTT.